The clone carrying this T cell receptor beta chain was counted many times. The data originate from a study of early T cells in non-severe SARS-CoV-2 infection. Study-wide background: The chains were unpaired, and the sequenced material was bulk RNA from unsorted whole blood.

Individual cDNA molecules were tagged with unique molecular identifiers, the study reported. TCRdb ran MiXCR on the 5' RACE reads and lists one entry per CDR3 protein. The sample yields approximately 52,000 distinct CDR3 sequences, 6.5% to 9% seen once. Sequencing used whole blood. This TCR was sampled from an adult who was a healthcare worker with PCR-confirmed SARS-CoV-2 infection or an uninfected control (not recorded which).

CDR3 in amino acids: CASSLGPKPAPQYF. The CDR3 DNA reads as TGTGCCAGCAGCCTGGGACCAAAGCCGGCCCCTCAGTACTTC. V usage is TRBV12-3 or TRBV12-4 and J usage is TRBJ2-4, with D perhaps TRBD1 or TRBD2 (5 bases each). CDR3 length: 14 residues. V was shortened by 6 bases and J by 12 bases, with 21 bases between the two germline ends.